Described below is a single T cell receptor (beta chain) sequence and its context. The record originates from a study of blood T cell repertoires in COVID-19. The germline gives CDR1 MDHEN, CDR2 SYDVKM. There are 19 residues in the CDR3. V gave up 2 bases and J gave up 7 bases; unmatched junction bases: 13. Measured with immunoSEQ multiplex PCR; TCRdb has only the in-frame clones, and not every one. Among 400,000 to 500,000 clones listed, about 88% were seen once. The chain has TRBV28 and TRBJ1-6; 11 bases match TRBD1. Sequenced material: PBMCs or T cells enriched from blood (not recorded which). The receptor's source is a woman younger than 35 who had been exposed to COVID-19. The CDR3 sequence: CASSLRLGTGGLINSPLHF. CDR3 DNA sequence: TGTGCCAGCAGTTTACGGCTCGGGACAGGGGGTCTCATCAATTCACCCCTCCACTTT.